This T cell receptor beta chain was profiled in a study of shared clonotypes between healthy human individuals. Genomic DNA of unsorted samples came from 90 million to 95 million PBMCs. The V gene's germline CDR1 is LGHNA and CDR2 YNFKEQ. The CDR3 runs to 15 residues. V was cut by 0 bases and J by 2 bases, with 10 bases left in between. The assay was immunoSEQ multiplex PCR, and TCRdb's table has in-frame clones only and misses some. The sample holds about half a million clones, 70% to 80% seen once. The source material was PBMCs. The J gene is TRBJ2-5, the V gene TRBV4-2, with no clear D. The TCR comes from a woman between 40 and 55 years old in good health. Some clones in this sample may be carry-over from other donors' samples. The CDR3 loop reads CASSQDGGSQETQYF. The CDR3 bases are TGTGCCAGCAGCCAAGATGGCGGTTCTCAAGAGACCCAGTACTTC.